The 30 T cell receptor beta chains below were found in one sample sequenced in a study of blood T cell repertoires in COVID-19. Clones were sequenced by immunoSEQ multiplex PCR, and TCRdb holds only the in-frame ones, with some missing. The profile shows over 200,000 clones, under 85% of them singletons. Input material: peripheral blood. The origin of the receptors is a woman aged 25 to 39 with COVID-19, enrolled during active disease.

V is TRBV7-9 and J is TRBJ1-2, with 9 bases identical to TRBD1. Germline CDR1 SEHNR, CDR2 FQNEAQ (reference sequence). The junction had 12 bases not matched to a gene; V was cut back by 4 bases and J by 6 bases. This CDR3 spans 16 amino acids. The DNA for the CDR3 is TGTGCCAGCAGCTCAAACCGGGACAGGGCGTCACATGGCTACACCTTC. Protein product: CASSSNRDRASHGYTF.

This clone was found a few times. This CDR3 is CASSFDRLDYTF. DNA of the CDR3: TGTGCCAGCAGCTTCGACAGGCTGGACTACACCTTC. The chain is built from TRBV5-6 and TRBJ1-2, with D perhaps matching TRBD1 (6 bases). CDR3 size: 12 residues. The V gene lost 2 bases and the J gene lost 10 bases, with 12 bases spanning the gap. Germline CDR1 and CDR2: SGHDT and YYEEEE. Looking up the rest from reference TRBV5-6 and TRBJ1-2 gives the full variable domain: DAGVTQSPTHLIKTRGQQVTLRCSPKSGHDTVSWYQQALGQGPQFIFQYYEEEERQRGNFPDRFSGHQFPNYSSELNVNALLLGDSALYLCASSFDRLDYTFGSGTRLTVV.

The rearrangement joins TRBV18 to TRBJ2-7; D is ambiguous. Between the trimmed V and J ends, which lost 6 bases and 6 bases, there was a span of 12 bases. This CDR3 is 12 amino acids long. Germline CDR1 and CDR2: KGHSH and LQKENI. The CDR3 region is CASSIPPGEQYF. The CDR3 DNA follows: TGTGCCAGCTCTATCCCCCCGGGCGAGCAGTACTTC.

This chain's CDR3 is CASSLNWDSNYGYTF. DNA for the CDR3: TGTGCCAGCAGCCTAAATTGGGACAGTAACTATGGCTACACCTTC. The gene calls are TRBV27 and TRBJ1-2; 7 nucleotides line up with TRBD1. Germline V gene sequence: CDR1 MNHEY, CDR2 SMNVEV (reference sequence). J gave up 1 base and V 6 bases, and 8 bases lay outside the gene matches. The CDR3 covers 15 residues.

The V gene is TRBV6-6, the J gene TRBJ1-2, with D uncertain. The V end lost 11 bases, the J end lost 4 bases, and 17 bases lay between the germline ends. The CDR3 sequence is 13 residues long. Germline loops: CDR1 MNHNY, CDR2 SVGAGI (reference sequence). CDR3 loop: CAHAGGLGYGYTF. The CDR3, as DNA: TGTGCCCACGCGGGAGGTTTAGGCTATGGCTACACCTTC.

This clone was seen a single time. This chain uses TRBV6-6 with TRBJ1-2; the match to TRBD1 covers 7 bases. The junction had 11 bases not matched to a gene; V was cut back by 6 bases and J by 7 bases. Germline loops: CDR1 MNHNY, CDR2 SVGAGI (reference sequence). This CDR3 has 14 amino acids. The CDR3 here is CASRVPGQSFGYTF. Here the CDR3 DNA reads TGTGCCAGCAGGGTACCGGGACAGTCTTTTGGCTACACCTTC.

The count of this clone is one. The CDR3 DNA follows: TGTGCCAGCAGCAGCGGGACTAGGACGTCCGATGAGCAGTTCTTC. This gives the protein CASSSGTRTSDEQFF. This chain connects TRBV6-2 or TRBV6-3 to TRBJ2-1; TRBD2 agrees at 8 bases. Germline loops: CDR1 MNHEY, CDR2 SVGEGT. This CDR3 has 15 amino acids. The J segment lost 8 bases and the V segment lost 6 bases, leaving 12 bases of the junction unmatched.

This clone was detected once. The chain combines TRBV12-3 or TRBV12-4 with TRBJ1-2; D is ambiguous. V lost 2 bases to trimming and J lost 8 bases, with 6 bases between them. The CDR3 extends over 11 amino acids. The CDR3 sequence is CASSLSRGYTF. CDR3 coding DNA: TGTGCCAGCAGTTTATCCAGGGGCTACACCTTC.

This rearrangement joins TRBV6-2 or TRBV6-3 to TRBJ2-3; 10 positions agree with TRBD2. Germline-derived CDR1 and CDR2 are MNHEY and SVGEGT. J gave up 2 bases and V 0 bases, and 5 bases lay outside the gene matches. The CDR3 covers 17 residues. DNA of the CDR3: TGTGCCAGCAGTTACTCAGCTAGCGGGAGTAACACAGATACGCAGTATTTT. It yields the protein CASSYSASGSNTDTQYF.

The V and J genes are TRBV7-8 and TRBJ2-5; the D is unclear. The CDR3 has 12 amino acids. Trimming cost V 5 bases and J 5 bases, with 9 bases left between them. From germline, CDR1 is SGHVS and CDR2 FQNEAQ. CDR3 protein: CASSRSEETQYF. The CDR3 DNA reads as TGTGCCAGCAGCCGGAGCGAGGAGACCCAGTACTTC.

The chain recombines TRBV3-1 (or the pseudogene TRBV3-2) with TRBJ2-3; TRBD1 agrees at 8 bases. CDR1 and CDR2 from the germline V gene are LGHDT and YNNKEL (reference sequence). This CDR3 region has 14 residues. J lost 1 base, V lost 4 bases, and 1 base had no gene match. The DNA of the CDR3 is TGTGCCAGCAGCCTGGACAGGGGCACAGATACGCAGTATTTT. Encoded protein: CASSLDRGTDTQYF.

V is TRBV19 and J is TRBJ2-3; 9 bases line up with TRBD2. Trimming at V came to 8 bases and at J to 1 base, leaving 1 base not matched to a gene. This CDR3 region has 13 residues. Looked up from germline, CDR1 is LNHDA and CDR2 is SQIVND (reference sequence). CDR3 loop: CASRTSGTDTQYF. The CDR3 bases are TGTGCCAGTCGGACTAGCGGCACAGATACGCAGTATTTT. The whole variable domain, filled in from reference TRBV19 and TRBJ2-3, reads DGGITQSPKYLFRKEGQNVTLSCEQNLNHDAMYWYRQDPGQGLRLIYYSQIVNDFQKGDIAEGYSVSREKKESFPLTVTSAQKNPTAFYLCASRTSGTDTQYFGPGTRLTVL.

The chain employs TRBV2 and TRBJ2-7; TRBD1 might be the D (5 bases). This CDR3 has 12 residues. V lost 11 bases and J 0 bases, leaving 11 bases between the germline ends. Germline values: CDR1 SNHLY, CDR2 FYNNEI. The CDR3 bases are TGTGCCGGAAGGGGATACTCCTACGAGCAGTACTTC. Translation: CAGRGYSYEQYF.

This clone was seen more than once but under ten times. The chain combines TRBV19 with TRBJ1-4; 7 nucleotides agree with TRBD1. The J segment lost 8 bases and the V segment lost 7 bases, leaving 16 bases of the junction unmatched. The CDR3 covers 16 residues. Germline loops: CDR1 LNHDA, CDR2 SQIVND (reference sequence). For the CDR3, the DNA is TGTGCCAGTATGGCTTTAGGACAGGATCCTTTCGAAAAACTGTTTTTT. It yields the protein CASMALGQDPFEKLFF.

This chain uses TRBV7-2 with TRBJ2-7; a weak D match, TRBD1 (6 bases). Trimming pared 6 bases from V and 0 bases from J, leaving 12 bases between. Germline V gene sequence: CDR1 SGHTA, CDR2 FQGNSA. This CDR3 has 14 amino acids. The CDR3 sequence is CASRDSRVSYEQYF. Here the CDR3 DNA reads TGTGCCAGCAGGGACAGTCGAGTCTCCTACGAGCAGTACTTC.

The J gene is TRBJ2-2, the V gene TRBV11-3; the match to TRBD1 covers 7 bases. V was clipped by 1 base and J by 5 bases; unmatched bases: 7. The length of the CDR3 is 16 residues. CDR1 and CDR2 (germline): SGHNT, YENEEA. The CDR3 DNA is TGTGCCAGCAGCTTAGGCCCCGGGACAGCTACCGGGGAGCTGTTTTTT. Protein sequence: CASSLGPGTATGELFF.

The chain is built from TRBV11-2 and TRBJ2-6; TRBD1 agrees at 9 bases. The junction had 0 bases not matched to a gene; V was cut back by 1 base and J by 2 bases. CDR1 SGHAT and CDR2 FQNNGV come from the germline V gene. The CDR3 length is 16 residues. For the CDR3, the DNA is TGTGCCAGCAGCTTAGGGACAGGGGCTGGGGCCAACGTCCTGACTTTC. Encoded protein: CASSLGTGAGANVLTF. Full variable domain (remainder filled in from reference TRBV11-2 and TRBJ2-6): EAGVAQSPRYKIIEKRQSVAFWCNPISGHATLYWYQQILGQGPKLLIQFQNNGVVDDSQLPKDRFSAERLKGVDSTLKIQPAKLEDSAVYLCASSLGTGAGANVLTFGAGSRLTVL.

The chain joins TRBV7-3 to TRBJ2-3; 9 nucleotides agree with TRBD2. The CDR3 is 13 amino acids. Per the germline V gene, CDR1 is SGHTA and CDR2 is FQGTGA. The junction had 5 bases not matched to a gene; V was cut back by 6 bases and J by 7 bases. DNA of the CDR3: TGTGCCAGCAGTCCTAGCGGGATAAATACGCAGTATTTT. It translates to CASSPSGINTQYF.

The V and J genes are TRBV7-9 and TRBJ2-3; weak D call: TRBD1 (5 bases). V was clipped by 1 base and J by 2 bases, with 7 bases between them. The CDR3 has 14 amino acids. Germline V CDR1 and CDR2: SEHNR, FQNEAQ (reference sequence). The CDR3, as DNA: TGTGCCAGCAGCTTAGGACAGTACACAGATACGCAGTATTTT. As protein: CASSLGQYTDTQYF.

The chain carries TRBV3-1 (or the pseudogene TRBV3-2) and TRBJ1-1, with 8 positions matching TRBD1. The CDR3 length is 12 residues. After removal of 7 bases from V and 4 bases from J, the junction contained 2 bases not matched to a gene. Germline lookup yields CDR1 LGHDT and CDR2 YNNKEL (reference sequence). The CDR3, as DNA: TGTGCCAGCATCGGACAGGGCACTGAAGCTTTCTTT. This codes for CASIGQGTEAFF.

This clone was observed a single time. This sequence joins TRBV4-3 and TRBJ2-6, with a possible D match to TRBD2 (5 bases). V was shortened by 1 base and J by 2 bases, with 15 bases between the two germline ends. Germline values: CDR1 LGHNA, CDR2 YSLEER. There are 18 residues in the CDR3. The CDR3: CASSQVPPPGAGANVLTF. The CDR3 bases are TGCGCCAGCAGCCAAGTCCCCCCGCCCGGGGCTGGGGCCAACGTCCTGACTTTC.

This clone was observed a few times. The J gene is TRBJ2-7, the V gene TRBV28, with D tentatively TRBD2 (6 bases). Trimming pared 2 bases from V and 3 bases from J, leaving 11 bases between. The CDR3 covers 14 residues. Germline CDR1 is MDHEN and CDR2 is SYDVKM. CDR3 DNA sequence: TGTGCCAGCAGTTTAACCGGGAGCCACTACGAGCAGTACTTC. It translates to CASSLTGSHYEQYF.

The chain employs TRBV7-3 and TRBJ2-3, with D possibly matching TRBD2 (6 bases). The V end was cut by 1 base, the J end by 1 base, with 12 bases between. This CDR3 contains 16 residues. Germline CDR1 reads SGHTA; CDR2 reads FQGTGA. CDR3 in DNA: TGTGCCAGCAGCTTAAACCAGCGGGTTGGCACAGATACGCAGTATTTT. Residues: CASSLNQRVGTDTQYF. Complete variable domain (other parts from reference TRBV7-3 and TRBJ2-3): GAGVSQTPSNKVTEKGKYVELRCDPISGHTALYWYRQSLGQGPEFLIYFQGTGAADDSGLPNDRFFAVRPEGSVSTLKIQRTERGDSAVYLCASSLNQRVGTDTQYFGPGTRLTVL.

The rearrangement links TRBV20-1 to TRBJ2-3; D is uncertain. The CDR3 covers 11 residues. Trimming shortened V by 1 base and J by 13 bases, and 12 bases separated the two germline ends. CDR1 is DFQATT, CDR2 SNEGSKA, per germline (reference sequence). CDR3: CSARAGPAEYF. For the CDR3, the DNA is TGCAGTGCTAGAGCTGGCCCGGCGGAGTATTTT.

The J gene is TRBJ1-3, the V gene TRBV19; D gene uncertain. This CDR3 has 15 amino acids. The germline V gene encodes CDR1 LNHDA and CDR2 SQIVND (reference sequence). The ends were cut back, 3 bases at V and 0 bases at J, with 9 bases in the middle. The CDR3 loop is CASSISTASGNTIYF. The CDR3 bases are TGTGCCAGTAGTATTTCTACAGCCTCTGGAAACACCATATATTTT.

This clone was recorded only once. The chain recombines TRBV20-1 with TRBJ2-7; D remains ambiguous. Germline V gives CDR1 DFQATT, CDR2 SNEGSKA (reference sequence). The ends were cut back, 3 bases at V and 9 bases at J, with 12 bases in the middle. The CDR3 has 11 amino acids. CDR3: CSASPGPGQYF. The CDR3 DNA is TGCAGTGCTAGCCCAGGCCCCGGGCAGTACTTC.

The gene calls are TRBV5-1 and TRBJ2-1, with 8 bases that match TRBD2. Germline CDR1 SGHRS, CDR2 YFSETQ. Trimming took 0 bases from V and 7 from J; bases not matched to a gene: 12. The CDR3 covers 17 residues. The CDR3 region has the DNA TGCGCCAGCAGCTTGGAACCTAGCGGGCCGCGGGGAAATGAGCAGTTCTTC. It is translated as CASSLEPSGPRGNEQFF.

Only a few counts were recorded for this clone. The rearrangement uses TRBV7-9 and TRBJ1-5, with 9 bases matching TRBD1. CDR1 and CDR2 (germline): SEHNR, FQNEAQ (reference sequence). The CDR3 runs 16 residues. J was trimmed by 4 bases and V by 1 base; bases with no gene match: 5. The CDR3 coding sequence is TGTGCCAGCAGCTTAGAGACAGGGGGAGGTAATCAGCCCCAGCATTTT. Amino acids: CASSLETGGGNQPQHF.

The chain employs TRBV27 and TRBJ2-2, with 10 nucleotides matching TRBD1. The CDR3 runs to 17 residues. Germline V gene sequence: CDR1 MNHEY, CDR2 SMNVEV (reference sequence). After removal of 6 bases from V and 2 bases from J, the junction contained 9 bases not matched to a gene. CDR3 bases: TGTGCCAGCAGCCTGGGACAGGGGTTAATCAACACCGGGGAGCTGTTTTTT. Translating gives CASSLGQGLINTGELFF.

The chain is built from TRBV7-9 and TRBJ2-7; TRBD2 matches 8 bases. V dropped 10 bases and J dropped 1; count of bases not matched to a gene: 12. There are 15 residues in the CDR3. Germline assignment: CDR1 SEHNR and CDR2 FQNEAQ (reference sequence). The CDR3 loop is CATSPRSGSSYEQYF. The DNA of the CDR3 is TGTGCCACCTCCCCACGGAGCGGGAGTTCCTACGAGCAGTACTTC.